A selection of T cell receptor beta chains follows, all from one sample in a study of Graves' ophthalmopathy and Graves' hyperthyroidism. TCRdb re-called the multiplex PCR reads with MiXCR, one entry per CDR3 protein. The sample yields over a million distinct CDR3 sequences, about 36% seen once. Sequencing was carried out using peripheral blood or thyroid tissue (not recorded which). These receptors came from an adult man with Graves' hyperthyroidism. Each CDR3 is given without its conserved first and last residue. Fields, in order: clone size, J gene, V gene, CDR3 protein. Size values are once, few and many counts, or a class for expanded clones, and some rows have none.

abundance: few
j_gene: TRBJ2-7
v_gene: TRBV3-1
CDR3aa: ASSQPGAAYEQY

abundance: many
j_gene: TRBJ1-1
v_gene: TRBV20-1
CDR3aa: SARDGMGGNTEAF

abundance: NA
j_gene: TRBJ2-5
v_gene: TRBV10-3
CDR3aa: AITRGHIGGETQY

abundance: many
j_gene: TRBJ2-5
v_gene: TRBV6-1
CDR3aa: AAGGGQETQY

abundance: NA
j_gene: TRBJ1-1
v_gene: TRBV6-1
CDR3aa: ASRPLGLANTEAF

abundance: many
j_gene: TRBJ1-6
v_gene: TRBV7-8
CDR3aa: ASSLVGRRNNSPLH

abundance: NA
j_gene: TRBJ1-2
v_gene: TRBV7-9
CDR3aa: ASSPNPPGLDYGYT

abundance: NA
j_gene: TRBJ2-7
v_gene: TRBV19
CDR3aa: ASSIGGSGSYEQY

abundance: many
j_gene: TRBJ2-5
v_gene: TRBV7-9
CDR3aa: ASSESGSRETQY

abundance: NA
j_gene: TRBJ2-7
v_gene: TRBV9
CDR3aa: ASSSKGGSAYEQY

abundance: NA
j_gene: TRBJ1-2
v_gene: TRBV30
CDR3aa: AWREVGYT

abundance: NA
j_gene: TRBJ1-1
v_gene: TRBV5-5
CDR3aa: ASSWSPKGGTEAF